The 16 T cell receptor beta chains in this list originate from one sample, sequenced in a study of breast tumors, draining lymph nodes, adjacent tissues. Each CDR3 protein gets one entry after TCRdb re-called the multiplex PCR reads with MiXCR. The sample shows 65,000 to 80,000 distinct CDR3 sequences, 15% to 20% of them seen only once. Breast cancer patients provided tissue from their axillary draining lymph nodes. The sequenced material came from axillary lymph node tissue. The source of these receptors is a female donor with breast cancer. Some clones in this sample may be carry-over from other donors' samples.

In the case of this clonotype: This clone may be a read error of a much larger clone one base away. This chain connects TRBV7-6 to TRBJ2-7; 9 bases fit TRBD2. The CDR3 extends over 15 amino acids. Germline values: CDR1 SGHVS, CDR2 FNYEAQ. Trimming removed 8 bases from V and 4 bases from J; junction bases left unmatched: 12. The DNA of the CDR3 is TGTGCCAGCTGCCAAACTAGCGGGTTGACTTACGAGCAGTACTTC. Amino acid sequence: CASCQTSGLTYEQYF. Full variable domain (outside the CDR3, taken from reference TRBV7-6 and TRBJ2-7): GAGVSQSPRYKVTKRGQDVALRCDPISGHVSLYWYRQALGQGPEFLTYFNYEAQQDKSGLPNDRFSAERPEGSISTLTIQRTEQRDSAMYRCASCQTSGLTYEQYFGPGTRLTVT.

The V call is TRBV20-1, the J call TRBJ2-7; 9 nucleotides align to TRBD2. The germline CDR1 and CDR2 sequences are DFQATT and SNEGSKA (reference sequence). Germline trimming cut 3 bases from V and 0 bases from J; bases unmatched to any gene: 3. The CDR3 loop spans 14 amino acids. CDR3 DNA: TGCAGTGCTAGGCTAGCGGGAAGCTCCTACGAGCAGTACTTC. The encoded protein is CSARLAGSSYEQYF.

This clonotype was seen at least ten times. The chain couples TRBV6-1 to TRBJ2-2; a weak D match, TRBD1 (5 bases). From germline, CDR1 is MNHNS and CDR2 SASEGT. This CDR3 contains 16 residues. V was cut by 6 bases and J by 6 bases, with 20 bases left in between. CDR3 region: CASRKGLGIDSGELFF. CDR3 nucleotide sequence: TGTGCCAGCAGAAAGGGGTTAGGCATTGACTCCGGGGAGCTGTTTTTT.

For this clonotype: The CDR3 carries no conserved terminal phenylalanine or tryptophan, so it likely arises from a read error. The V call is TRBV2, the J call TRBJ2-1; the match to TRBD2 covers 16 bases. V lost 8 bases, J lost 8 bases, and 12 bases stayed unmatched. The CDR3 spans 17 residues. The germline V gene has CDR1 SNHLY and CDR2 FYNNEI. The CDR3 sequence: CASRVGLAGGPGDEQFS. CDR3 DNA sequence: TGTGCCAGCCGTGTGGGACTAGCGGGAGGGCCTGGAGATGAGCAGTTCTCC.

For this clonotype: Here the CDR3 omits its conserved ending phenylalanine or tryptophan, so a read error is the likely source. The DNA is omitted, as the CDR3 cannot be located on it reliably, and the CDR3 follows TCRdb's listing. The gene calls are TRBV10-3 and TRBJ1-3. The CDR3 totals 15 residues, both ends included. Germline assignment: CDR1 ENHRY and CDR2 SYGVKD. The CDR3 sequence: CAISKSQSSGNTIHL.

V and J are TRBV20-1 and TRBJ2-5, with 11 bases that match TRBD2. The length of the CDR3 is 18 residues. Germline loops: CDR1 DFQATT, CDR2 SNEGSKA (reference sequence). J gave up 1 base and V 6 bases, and 16 bases lay outside the gene matches. The CDR3, as DNA: TGCAGTGCAGCCCGGGTAGCGGGAGGGCCCTACTGCCAAGAGACCCAGTACTTC. Residues: CSAARVAGGPYCQETQYF.

This clonotype appeared many times. This chain connects TRBV12-3 or TRBV12-4 to TRBJ2-7; 11 nucleotides line up with TRBD2. The CDR3 is made up of 15 amino acids. The ends lost 1 base at V and 7 bases at J; junction bases unmatched: 6. The CDR3 loop is CASSLGLAGRGEQYF. Written as DNA, the CDR3 is TGTGCCAGCAGTTTAGGACTAGCGGGAAGAGGGGAGCAGTACTTC.

As for this clonotype: It may be a read error: a sequence one base away is much more abundant. The chain joins TRBV9 to TRBJ2-4, with TRBD1 identical over 8 bases. The germline V gene encodes CDR1 SGDLS and CDR2 YYNGEE. This CDR3 comprises 14 residues. With V trimmed by 0 bases and J by 8 bases, 4 bases remained unmatched. CDR3 coding DNA: TGTGCCAGCAGCGTAGGCGACAGGGGCGACATTCAGTACTTC. Protein product: CASSVGDRGDIQYF. Looking up the rest from reference TRBV9 and TRBJ2-4 gives the full variable domain: DSGVTQTPKHLITATGQRVTLRCSPRSGDLSVYWYQQSLDQGLQFLIQYYNGEERAKGNILERFSAQQFPDLHSELNLSSLELGDSALYFCASSVGDRGDIQYFGAGTRLSVL.

This clonotype occurred many times. The chain uses TRBV4-3 and TRBJ2-1; a possible D gene is TRBD2 (6 bases). The CDR3 spans 14 residues. Germline CDR1 reads LGHNA; CDR2 reads YSLEER. V was pared by 2 bases and J by 7 bases, with 12 bases between. The CDR3 nucleotides read TGCGCCAGCAGCCAACAGACTAGAATGAATGAGCAGTTCTTC. Translation gives CASSQQTRMNEQFF.

About this clonotype: A read error is possible here, since a much larger clone lies one base away. CDR3 nucleotide sequence: TGTGCCAGTAGCGGGGGGCGCAGTAGTATGGAAAAACTGTCTTTT. It codes for CASSGGRSSMEKLSF. The chain uses TRBV19 and TRBJ1-4; D possibly corresponds to TRBD1 (6 bases). The CDR3 extends over 15 amino acids. Per the germline V gene, CDR1 is LNHDA and CDR2 is SQIVND (reference sequence).

This clonotype appeared many times. The chain is built from TRBV5-1 and TRBJ1-4; D not resolved. V lost 3 bases and J 10 bases, leaving 22 bases between the germline ends. The CDR3 is made up of 16 amino acids. CDR1 and CDR2 (germline): SGHRS, YFSETQ. In DNA, the CDR3 is TGCGCCAGCAGCTACTTCCCGGGCCCCGTGGAGGGAAAACTGTTTTTT. Protein sequence: CASSYFPGPVEGKLFF. The full variable domain, in which reference TRBV5-1 and TRBJ1-4 provide the parts outside the CDR3, is KAGVTQTPRYLIKTRGQQVTLSCSPISGHRSVSWYQQTPGQGLQFLFEYFSETQRNKGNFPGRFSGRQFSNSRSEMNVSTLELGDSALYLCASSYFPGPVEGKLFFGSGTQLSVL.

This clonotype showed up many times. This sequence joins TRBV12-3 or TRBV12-4 and TRBJ2-1; unclear D gene. The V end was cut by 5 bases, the J end by 0 bases, with 14 bases between. This CDR3 has 16 amino acids. The CDR3 sequence is CASSPEGRISYNEQFF. The CDR3 DNA reads as TGTGCCAGCAGTCCGGAAGGGCGGATCTCCTACAATGAGCAGTTCTTC.

The sample holds one count of this clonotype. The CDR3 carries no conserved terminal phenylalanine or tryptophan, so it likely arises from a read error. The chain couples TRBV4-2 to TRBJ2-7, with 12 bases matching TRBD2. J was trimmed by 6 bases and V by 4 bases; bases with no gene match: 10. The CDR3 has 16 amino acids. Germline V gene sequence: CDR1 LGHNA, CDR2 YNFKEQ. The CDR3 nucleotides are TGTGCCAGCAGCCGAGATCGGGCACTAGCGGGAGGCGAGCAGTACCTC. It codes for CASSRDRALAGGEQYL.

There are many counts of this clonotype. The rearrangement links TRBV7-8 to TRBJ1-3; D is undetermined. CDR1 is SGHVS, CDR2 FQNEAQ, per germline. CDR3 length: 18 amino acids. Trimming took 3 bases from V and 2 from J, leaving 20 bases between them. This CDR3 is CASSLAFLGIRPGNTIYF. The CDR3 DNA follows: TGTGCCAGCAGCTTGGCCTTTTTGGGAATCAGACCTGGAAACACCATATATTTT. The full variable domain, rest sourced from reference TRBV7-8 and TRBJ1-3, is GAGVSQSPRYKVAKRGQDVALRCDPISGHVSLFWYQQALGQGPEFLTYFQNEAQLDKSGLPSDRFFAERPEGSVSTLKIQRTQQEDSAVYLCASSLAFLGIRPGNTIYFGEGSWLTVV.

This clonotype was found many times. This chain joins TRBV20-1 and TRBJ1-2, with 9 bases matching TRBD1. Germline trimming cut 4 bases from V and 0 bases from J; bases unmatched to any gene: 3. Germline V gene sequence: CDR1 DFQATT, CDR2 SNEGSKA (reference sequence). The CDR3 runs 14 residues. CDR3 loop: CSAKGQGSNYGYTF. The CDR3 region has the DNA TGCAGTGCTAAAGGACAGGGGTCTAACTATGGCTACACCTTC.

In this sample, this clonotype turned up many times. The chain joins TRBV5-8 to TRBJ1-4; D not certain. There are 13 residues in the CDR3. From germline, CDR1 is SGHTS and CDR2 YDEGEE. Trimming pared 1 base from V and 5 bases from J, leaving 6 bases between. The CDR3 bases are TGTGCCAGCAGCTTGTTCAGAAATGAAAAACTGTTTTTT. Its protein is CASSLFRNEKLFF. The full variable domain, with the rest looked up from reference TRBV5-8 and TRBJ1-4, is EAGVTQSPTHLIKTRGQQATLRCSPISGHTSVYWYQQALGLGLQFLLWYDEGEERNRGNFPPRFSGRQFPNYSSELNVNALELEDSALYLCASSLFRNEKLFFGSGTQLSVL.